This record covers a single T cell receptor beta chain. The antigen is unknown. The data originate from a study of blood T cells in healthy people across ages. Study-level findings and limits: While age rose, TCR beta diversity per million T cells dropped in a roughly linear way.

Primed by a sample-barcoded 5' primer and a J-beta primer mix, a second PCR proceeded for roughly 7 to 11 cycles. TCRdb fed the 5' RACE reads into MiXCR, producing one record per CDR3 protein. Of 1 million or so distinct CDR3 sequences in the sample, more than 40% are singletons; the top ten hold under 20%. V trimming: 4 bases; J trimming: 3 bases; junction bases outside the gene matches: 5. The CDR3 runs to 15 residues. CDR1 is SGHRS, CDR2 YFSETQ, per germline. Sequencing input: blood. This chain joins TRBV5-1 and TRBJ2-5; 11 nucleotides align to TRBD2. This clonotype originated in a woman aged 60-75 years in good health. The CDR3: CASSVSGRVEETQYF. CDR3 DNA sequence: TGCGCCAGCAGCGTTAGCGGGAGGGTCGAAGAGACCCAGTACTTC.